These 25 T cell receptor beta chains were sequenced from one sample in a study of OX40 agonist ivuxolimab in advanced cancers. The library was built by means of the immunoSEQ multiplex PCR assay. TCRdb stores this immuneACCESS table with in-frame sequences only. Part of the clones is absent; in the studies checked, under half of the shortfall reflects unresolved V genes, and no reason is known for the rest. This sample has about 59,000 clones in its table, and over 75% of those were observed once. The ten top clones hold roughly 2% of the sample. This specimen consisted of CD4+ or CD8+ T cells sorted from blood, obtained in a trial of the OX40 agonist ivuxolimab. The receptor source for this set is an adult with an advanced solid tumor such as melanoma, head and neck, liver or kidney cancer.

The rearrangement joins TRBV29-1 to TRBJ1-1; perhaps TRBD1 as D (6 bases). Trimming cost V 6 bases and J 1 base, with 15 bases left between them. Germline CDR1 is SQVTM and CDR2 is ANQGSEA. This CDR3 is built from 14 residues. The CDR3 region has the DNA TGCAGCGTCACCTTTTCGACAGGGAACACTGAAGCTTTCTTT. Translated: CSVTFSTGNTEAFF. Variable domain in full (rest from reference TRBV29-1 and TRBJ1-1): SAVISQKPSRDICQRGTSLTIQCQVDSQVTMMFWYRQQPGQSLTLIATANQGSEATYESGFVIDKFPISRPNLTFSTLTVSNMSPEDSSIYLCSVTFSTGNTEAFFGQGTRLTVV.

V gene TRBV18 combines with J gene TRBJ1-1; D is perhaps TRBD1 (5 bases). The ends were cut back, 0 bases at V and 4 bases at J, with 12 bases in the middle. This CDR3 region has 15 residues. Germline values: CDR1 KGHSH, CDR2 LQKENI. DNA for the CDR3: TGTGCCAGCTCACCACCGAGAGGCAGGGCCACTGAAGCTTTCTTT. This translates into CASSPPRGRATEAFF.

This clone was found once. The rearrangement links TRBV28 to TRBJ1-4; D perhaps matches TRBD1 (5 bases). The V gene lost 10 bases and the J gene lost 4 bases, with 22 bases spanning the gap. This CDR3 has 16 residues. Per the germline V gene, CDR1 is MDHEN and CDR2 is SYDVKM. The CDR3 loop is CATRRGWGSINEKLFF. CDR3 coding DNA: TGTGCCACGAGGAGAGGGTGGGGGAGTATTAATGAAAAACTGTTTTTT.

The V and J genes are TRBV5-1 and TRBJ2-7; TRBD1 matches at 7 bases. V shed 5 bases, J shed 2 bases, and the junction held 7 bases outside the gene matches. The germline V gene encodes CDR1 SGHRS and CDR2 YFSETQ. The CDR3 is made up of 14 amino acids. This chain's CDR3 is CASRSTGTAYEQYF. Written as DNA, the CDR3 is TGCGCCAGCAGGAGTACCGGGACAGCCTACGAGCAGTACTTC.

The chain joins TRBV19 to TRBJ2-1; 13 bases line up with TRBD2. V was pared by 2 bases and J by 7 bases, with 8 bases of the junction left unmatched. Germline lookup yields CDR1 LNHDA and CDR2 SQIVND (reference sequence). This CDR3 has 17 residues. CDR3 coding DNA: TGTGCCAGTAGTATAACTAGCGGGAGGGCGCATTGGAATGAGCAGTTCTTC. Amino acids: CASSITSGRAHWNEQFF.

This clone is a singleton in its sample. The sample carries other DNA sequences with the same CDR3. V is TRBV6-1 and J is TRBJ2-5, with D uncertain. The CDR3 has 13 residues. V lost 1 base to trimming and J lost 0 bases, with 3 bases between them. Per germline, CDR1 MNHNS and CDR2 SASEGT. CDR3 nucleotides: TGTGCCAGCAGTGAAGTTGACCAAGAGACCCAGTACTTC. Amino acids: CASSEVDQETQYF.

The V call is TRBV19, the J call TRBJ1-2; TRBD1 matches at 12 bases. V lost 5 bases and J lost 7; bases outside the gene matches: 5. CDR1 LNHDA and CDR2 SQIVND come from the germline V gene (reference sequence). This CDR3 contains 14 residues. CDR3 DNA: TGTGCCAGTAGTCACCGGGACAGGGGGCTTGGCTACACCTTC. This translates into CASSHRDRGLGYTF.

J is TRBJ2-3 and V is TRBV7-3, with D perhaps matching TRBD2 (6 bases). This CDR3 has 15 amino acids. The germline gives CDR1 SGHTA, CDR2 FQGTGA. The V gene lost 1 base and the J gene lost 4 bases, with 12 bases spanning the gap. In DNA, the CDR3 is TGTGCCAGCAGCTTAAACGGGGAGGTTGCAGATACGCAGTATTTT. This translates into CASSLNGEVADTQYF. The full variable domain, rest sourced from reference TRBV7-3 and TRBJ2-3, is GAGVSQTPSNKVTEKGKYVELRCDPISGHTALYWYRQSLGQGPEFLIYFQGTGAADDSGLPNDRFFAVRPEGSVSTLKIQRTERGDSAVYLCASSLNGEVADTQYFGPGTRLTVL.

The genes are TRBV4-1 and TRBJ2-7; D gene uncertain. This CDR3 comprises 13 residues. Per the germline V gene, CDR1 is MGHRA and CDR2 is YSYEKL. Deletions cut 3 bases from V and 7 bases from J, with 13 bases between. In DNA, the CDR3 is TGCGCCAGCAGCCACCCCGAGGTGGGGGAGCAGTACTTC. It translates to CASSHPEVGEQYF.

V is TRBV15 and J is TRBJ1-1; D may be TRBD1 (5 bases). CDR3 length: 12 amino acids. V dropped 6 bases and J dropped 3 bases, with 8 bases sitting between them. Per the germline V gene, CDR1 is LNHNV and CDR2 is YYDKDF (reference sequence). This CDR3 reads CATREGDTEAFF. The CDR3 DNA is TGTGCCACCAGGGAAGGGGACACTGAAGCTTTCTTT.

This clone was recorded once. The chain carries TRBV6-1 and TRBJ1-3, with TRBD1 matching over 7 bases. The CDR3 is 19 amino acids. Germline lookup yields CDR1 MNHNS and CDR2 SASEGT. V was pared by 3 bases and J by 0 bases, with 14 bases of the junction left unmatched. The CDR3 here is CASSDKGRTGPSSGNTIYF. The CDR3 coding sequence is TGTGCCAGCAGTGACAAGGGGAGGACAGGCCCGAGCTCTGGAAACACCATATATTTT.

The chain couples TRBV7-9 to TRBJ2-7; possible D gene TRBD2, 6 bases. CDR1 is SEHNR and CDR2 is FQNEAQ in the germline V gene (reference sequence). The CDR3 sequence is 14 residues long. Trimming took off 4 bases at V and 7 bases at J, with 17 bases between the two ends. CDR3 DNA sequence: TGTGCCAGCAGCTCCGGGAGCCCGTCGGGGGAGCAGTACTTC. This codes for CASSSGSPSGEQYF.

This chain links TRBV7-9 with TRBJ2-3, with 8 nucleotides matching TRBD2. Germline CDR1 reads SEHNR; CDR2 reads FQNEAQ (reference sequence). The ends lost 1 base at V and 4 bases at J; junction bases unmatched: 13. The CDR3 contains 18 residues. Here the CDR3 reads CASSLGHRGREEADTQYF. The CDR3 DNA follows: TGTGCCAGCAGCTTAGGTCATCGGGGGCGGGAGGAGGCAGATACGCAGTATTTT.

This clone appeared a few times. The chain is built from TRBV10-3 and TRBJ2-7; weak D call: TRBD1 (5 bases). CDR3 length: 14 residues. Trimming cost V 1 base and J 3 bases, with 10 bases left between them. Germline CDR1 ENHRY, CDR2 SYGVKD. As DNA, the CDR3 is TGTGCCATCAGTGAGTTAGACGACAGCTACGAGCAGTACTTC. The encoded protein is CAISELDDSYEQYF.

The V and J genes are TRBV7-9 and TRBJ2-7; 8 nucleotides match TRBD1. CDR1 is SEHNR, CDR2 FQNEAQ, per germline (reference sequence). The CDR3 extends over 15 amino acids. V shed 1 base and J 6 bases; nucleotides not matched to a gene: 8. The CDR3 DNA follows: TGTGCCAGCAGCTTAGTAGGGACAGGCTCTCGCGAGCAGTACTTC. Translation: CASSLVGTGSREQYF.

The gene calls are TRBV7-3 and TRBJ1-3; no clear D. The germline V and J ends were trimmed by 0 bases and 4 bases, with 13 bases remaining between them. Germline CDR1 and CDR2: SGHTA and FQGTGA. The CDR3 extends over 16 amino acids. CDR3: CASSLTYGGLGNTIYF. DNA of the CDR3: TGTGCCAGCAGCTTAACGTATGGAGGTTTAGGAAACACCATATATTTT.

The chain joins TRBV15 to TRBJ1-1; unclear D gene. CDR3 length: 13 amino acids. V was cut by 0 bases and J by 3 bases, with 5 bases left in between. Germline V gene lookup returns CDR1 LNHNV and CDR2 YYDKDF (reference sequence). For the CDR3, the DNA is TGTGCCACCAGCAGAGATCAGGACACTGAAGCTTTCTTT. Amino acid sequence: CATSRDQDTEAFF.

The genes are TRBV19 and TRBJ2-2; 7 bases agree with TRBD1. CDR3 length: 17 residues. V gave up 2 bases and J gave up 0 bases; unmatched junction bases: 6. Per germline, CDR1 LNHDA and CDR2 SQIVND (reference sequence). For the CDR3, the DNA is TGTGCCAGTAGTATAATGAGTGGACAGGCGAACACCGGGGAGCTGTTTTTT. Encoded protein: CASSIMSGQANTGELFF.

A word on this clone: This CDR3 is also generated by other DNA sequences in the sample. CDR3 nucleotide sequence: TGTGCCAGCAGCTTAGGGTTAGGAACAGATACGCAGTATTTT. This gives the protein CASSLGLGTDTQYF. The chain combines TRBV7-8 with TRBJ2-3; D unclear. Trimming shortened V by 1 base and J by 3 bases, and 8 bases separated the two germline ends. CDR3 length: 14 amino acids. From germline, CDR1 is SGHVS and CDR2 FQNEAQ.

The chain combines TRBV19 with TRBJ1-5; maybe TRBD1 (5 bases). V gave up 10 bases and J gave up 0 bases, with 16 bases separating them. The CDR3 is 15 residues long. Germline loops: CDR1 LNHDA, CDR2 SQIVND (reference sequence). This CDR3 is CATNRDSYSNQPQHF. CDR3 DNA: TGTGCCACCAATAGAGACAGCTATAGCAATCAGCCCCAGCATTTT.

The chain combines TRBV7-8 with TRBJ2-1; possible D gene TRBD1, 5 bases. V was clipped by 1 base and J by 0 bases, with 16 bases between them. Germline V CDR1 and CDR2: SGHVS, FQNEAQ. This CDR3 comprises 18 residues. CDR3 in amino acids: CASSLGRPGSSSYNEQFF. The DNA for the CDR3 is TGTGCCAGCAGCTTAGGTCGCCCAGGGTCTAGCTCCTACAATGAGCAGTTCTTC.

The CDR3 region is CASGIHGTEAFF. The CDR3, as DNA: TGTGCCAGCGGAATACATGGCACTGAAGCTTTCTTT. This chain links TRBV6-1 with TRBJ1-1; D is undetermined. The CDR3 is 12 amino acids. V lost 8 bases and J lost 4, with 11 bases in between. The V gene's germline CDR1 is MNHNS and CDR2 SASEGT.

The DNA for the CDR3 is TGTGCCAGCAGTTTCATCCGGACTAGCGTCTCCTACAATGAGCAGTTCTTC. The encoded protein is CASSFIRTSVSYNEQFF. J is TRBJ2-1 and V is TRBV28, with 9 positions matching TRBD2. Germline V gene data show CDR1 as MDHEN and CDR2 as SYDVKM. V shed 3 bases and J 0 bases; nucleotides not matched to a gene: 6. The CDR3 loop spans 17 amino acids.

This clone was picked up a small number of times. The V and J genes are TRBV6-4 and TRBJ2-3, with D perhaps TRBD2 (7 bases). The CDR3 spans 15 residues. CDR1 and CDR2 from the germline V gene are MRHNA and SNTAGT. Trimming removed 1 base from V and 2 bases from J, with 10 bases in between. For the CDR3, the DNA is TGTGCCAGCAGTGACTTCGGGGGGCCCACAGATACGCAGTATTTT. Protein product: CASSDFGGPTDTQYF.

The chain recombines TRBV19 with TRBJ2-2, with D possibly TRBD2 on 6 matching bases. The germline gives CDR1 LNHDA, CDR2 SQIVND (reference sequence). Trimming pared 6 bases from V and 5 bases from J, leaving 10 bases between. The CDR3 runs to 13 residues. The CDR3 loop is CASRVRETGELFF. The CDR3 nucleotides are TGTGCCAGTAGGGTACGGGAGACCGGGGAGCTGTTTTTT.